This TCR beta chain was found in a study of long-term antiretroviral therapy in people with HIV. At the survey level, the v3.0 immunoSEQ assay was run. Sequencing was performed with immunoSEQ multiplex PCR; in TCRdb, only in-frame clones are kept and a portion is missing. Here the sample spans 35,000 to 45,000 clones, roughly four fifths being singletons. The receptor's source is a man between 18 and 35 years old with HIV. Sequencing was performed on unsorted PBMCs, taken 0.3 years after starting antiretroviral therapy.

This CDR3 reads CASSQDRVREYF. In DNA, the CDR3 is TGTGCCAGCAGCCAAGATCGGGTGAGGGAGTACTTC. The rearrangement joins TRBV14 to TRBJ2-7; possibly TRBD2 for D (5 bases). The V end lost 0 bases, the J end lost 11 bases, and 11 bases lay between the germline ends. CDR1 and CDR2 from the germline V gene are SGHDN and FVKESK. This CDR3 spans 12 amino acids.